This entry lists 32 T cell receptor beta chains sequenced from one sample in a study of cytomegalovirus exposure and HLA in healthy donors. The PCR had 60 Vbeta and 13 Jbeta primers. Generated by immunoSEQ multiplex PCR, the TCRdb table keeps only in-frame clones and is missing some. Counted here are 140,000 or so clones, around 59% occurring once; the ten biggest clones make up around 1.9%. What was sequenced was PBMCs. The receptors shown here come from a male donor in good health and CMV-seronegative.

The chain has TRBV27 and TRBJ1-2; D gene ambiguous. The CDR3 spans 11 residues. V was pared by 6 bases and J by 6 bases, with 8 bases between. Per germline, CDR1 MNHEY and CDR2 SMNVEV (reference sequence). The CDR3 DNA reads TGTGCCAGCAGGAATCAGGATGGCTACACCTTC. Its translation: CASRNQDGYTF.

This clone was detected a few times. The chain has TRBV5-4 and TRBJ1-5, with D uncertain. Trimming stripped 4 bases from V and 5 bases from J, with 7 bases between. The CDR3 consists of 12 residues. Germline values: CDR1 SGHNT, CDR2 YYREEE (reference sequence). Written as DNA, the CDR3 is TGTGCCAGCAGCGCGTACGATCAGCCCCAGCATTTT. Protein sequence: CASSAYDQPQHF.

The rearrangement uses TRBV6-6 and TRBJ2-7; perhaps TRBD1 as D (5 bases). Trimming stripped 6 bases from V and 5 bases from J, with 11 bases between. This CDR3 has 12 residues. Germline V CDR1 and CDR2: MNHNY, SVGAGI (reference sequence). CDR3: CASSEQAHEQYF. CDR3 DNA: TGTGCCAGCAGCGAACAGGCCCACGAGCAGTACTTC.

The gene calls are TRBV5-6 and TRBJ1-5; D is uncertain. The CDR3 spans 13 residues. Germline CDR1 SGHDT, CDR2 YYEEEE. V was pared by 3 bases and J by 4 bases, with 8 bases between. In DNA, the CDR3 is TGTGCCAGCAGCTGGCCGGGGAATCAGCCCCAGCATTTT. This codes for CASSWPGNQPQHF.

DNA for the CDR3: TGTGCCAGCAGGGCCATGCCCCGATTAGAGACCCAGTACTTC. Its translation is CASRAMPRLETQYF. The gene calls are TRBV28 and TRBJ2-5; D call uncertain. Germline CDR1 MDHEN, CDR2 SYDVKM. Between the trimmed V and J ends, which lost 6 bases and 4 bases, there was a span of 15 bases. The CDR3 loop spans 14 amino acids.

The chain carries TRBV9 and TRBJ2-3; 11 bases are a match to TRBD1. This CDR3 comprises 17 residues. Germline V lookup: CDR1 SGDLS, CDR2 YYNGEE. The V and J ends lost 4 bases and 2 bases, in that order; junction bases with no gene match: 9. CDR3 coding DNA: TGTGCCAGCAGCACGAGAGGGACAGGGGGAAACACAGATACGCAGTATTTT. Protein product: CASSTRGTGGNTDTQYF.

The DNA for the CDR3 is TGTGCCAGCTCACCACCGGGGGGTCCCACCTACGAGCAGTACTTC. It translates to CASSPPGGPTYEQYF. The chain recombines TRBV18 with TRBJ2-7; TRBD2 might be the D (6 bases). Germline V gene data show CDR1 as KGHSH and CDR2 as LQKENI. The CDR3 sequence is 15 residues long. V lost 0 bases and J lost 2, with 11 bases in between.

The sample holds a few counts of this clone. This rearrangement joins TRBV19 to TRBJ1-5, with a possible D match to TRBD1 (5 bases). V lost 7 bases to trimming and J lost 0 bases, with 13 bases between them. The CDR3 length is 15 residues. The V gene's germline CDR1 is LNHDA and CDR2 SQIVND (reference sequence). CDR3 bases: TGTGCCAGTACCATGGGGCAGTTTAGCAATCAGCCCCAGCATTTT. Translated, it gives CASTMGQFSNQPQHF. Combining the CDR3 with reference TRBV19 and TRBJ1-5 gives the whole variable domain DGGITQSPKYLFRKEGQNVTLSCEQNLNHDAMYWYRQDPGQGLRLIYYSQIVNDFQKGDIAEGYSVSREKKESFPLTVTSAQKNPTAFYLCASTMGQFSNQPQHFGDGTRLSIL.

This clone came up many times. The chain carries TRBV18 and TRBJ2-5; D ambiguous. V lost 3 bases and J lost 5, with 13 bases in between. The CDR3 runs 14 residues. Germline V CDR1 and CDR2: KGHSH, LQKENI. CDR3 sequence reads: CASSPGLNGETQYF. The CDR3 DNA reads as TGTGCCAGCTCACCCGGCCTGAACGGGGAGACCCAGTACTTC.

V usage is TRBV9 and J usage is TRBJ2-1; D not certain. Germline V gene sequence: CDR1 SGDLS, CDR2 YYNGEE. The CDR3 consists of 15 residues. V was shortened by 0 bases and J by 6 bases, with 13 bases between the two germline ends. The CDR3 sequence is CASSVATVSGNEQFF. The CDR3 DNA is TGTGCCAGCAGCGTAGCTACGGTGTCAGGCAATGAGCAGTTCTTC.

V and J are TRBV9 and TRBJ1-1, with D perhaps TRBD1 (5 bases). V was clipped by 4 bases and J by 1 base, with 11 bases between them. CDR3 length: 14 residues. Per germline, CDR1 SGDLS and CDR2 YYNGEE. CDR3 DNA: TGTGCCAGCAGCCCCCGGACATCGAACACTGAAGCTTTCTTT. It is translated as CASSPRTSNTEAFF.

This chain joins TRBV6-1 and TRBJ1-6, with TRBD1 identical over 10 bases. The germline V gene has CDR1 MNHNS and CDR2 SASEGT. V lost 6 bases and J lost 7; bases outside the gene matches: 3. The CDR3 is 14 residues long. The CDR3 protein is CASRRQGANSPLHF. The CDR3 DNA reads TGTGCCAGCAGAAGACAGGGGGCCAATTCACCCCTCCACTTT.

The sample holds a few counts of this clone. V and J are TRBV29-1 and TRBJ1-2; TRBD1 agrees at 10 bases. Germline V gene lookup returns CDR1 SQVTM and CDR2 ANQGSEA. The CDR3 runs to 15 residues. Trimming cost V 0 bases and J 5 bases; bases outside gene matches: 6. The CDR3 nucleotides read TGCAGCGTTGAAGATCGGGACAGGGGATGGTATGGCTACACCTTC. Translated: CSVEDRDRGWYGYTF.

This clone was detected ten times or more. The chain carries TRBV5-5 and TRBJ2-7, with TRBD1 matching 9 bases. The CDR3 runs 15 residues. J lost 7 bases, V lost 4 bases, and 12 bases had no gene match. Germline V CDR1 and CDR2: SGHKS, YYEKEE (reference sequence). CDR3 sequence reads: CASSVGQGIYREQYF. The CDR3, as DNA: TGTGCCAGCAGCGTGGGACAGGGAATTTATCGGGAGCAGTACTTC.

To note about this clone: At one end, the junction sequence differs from germline, possibly due to a read error. The rearrangement uses TRBV6-5 and TRBJ1-1, with D maybe TRBD1 (6 bases). The germline V gene has CDR1 MNHEY and CDR2 SVGAGI. CDR3 length: 16 amino acids. DNA for the CDR3: TGTGCCTGCAGTTACGAGCCCTACAGGGTACGCACTGAAGCTTTCTTT. Its translation is CACSYEPYRVRTEAFF.

V usage is TRBV19 and J usage is TRBJ1-1; 7 nucleotides match TRBD1. With V trimmed by 5 bases and J by 7 bases, 13 bases remained unmatched. The germline CDR1 and CDR2 sequences are LNHDA and SQIVND (reference sequence). This CDR3 region has 15 residues. Written as DNA, the CDR3 is TGTGCCAGTAGTTTGGGTACCACAGGGGCCAGTGAAGCTTTCTTT. This gives the protein CASSLGTTGASEAFF.

This chain links TRBV5-1 with TRBJ2-5; D is unclear. Gene TRBJ2-7 matches the end of the DNA better, so the J call may be wrong. The germline V gene has CDR1 SGHRS and CDR2 YFSETQ. The CDR3 is 14 amino acids. Here the CDR3 DNA reads TGCGCCAGCAGCTTGGGACTGGTAACTTACGAGCAGTACTTC. This sequence encodes CASSLGLVTYEQYF.

The chain uses TRBV10-3 and TRBJ2-1; D may be TRBD2 (6 bases). This CDR3 contains 13 residues. V was pared by 10 bases and J by 7 bases, with 17 bases between. Per the germline V gene, CDR1 is ENHRY and CDR2 is SYGVKD. CDR3 coding DNA: TGTGCCACTATCAGAGGAGGGAGTAATGAGCAGTTCTTC. It translates to CATIRGGSNEQFF.

Worth noting for this clone: The junction and the germline gene differ at one end; a read error may be behind it. The rearrangement uses TRBV15 and TRBJ1-6, with unresolved D. Germline V gene lookup returns CDR1 LNHNV and CDR2 YYDKDF (reference sequence). The CDR3 is 15 residues long. CDR3 in DNA: TGTGCCACCAGCAGTGAGGGTTCCTATAATTCACTCCTCCACTTT. It specifies CATSSEGSYNSLLHF.

The genes are TRBV9 and TRBJ1-2; D is perhaps TRBD1 (6 bases). The germline V gene encodes CDR1 SGDLS and CDR2 YYNGEE. The CDR3 is 14 residues long. Deletions cut 0 bases from V and 2 bases from J, with 8 bases between. The CDR3 DNA is TGTGCCAGCAGCGTAGAGGGGGAAAACTATGGCTACACCTTC. This gives the protein CASSVEGENYGYTF.

This clone was seen only a few times. The chain employs TRBV6-5 and TRBJ2-2, with D maybe TRBD2 (6 bases). The CDR3 extends over 15 amino acids. V shed 4 bases and J shed 1 base, with 10 bases lying between them. In germline, CDR1 is MNHEY, CDR2 SVGAGI. CDR3 sequence: CASSLGGVNTGELFF. Here the CDR3 DNA reads TGTGCCAGCAGTTTGGGGGGAGTGAACACCGGGGAGCTGTTTTTT.

The V call is TRBV7-2, the J call TRBJ2-3; D not certain. In germline, CDR1 is SGHTA, CDR2 FQGNSA. V lost 2 bases, J lost 0 bases, and 15 bases lay in between. The CDR3 is made up of 17 amino acids. The CDR3 loop is CASSLPLAATSTDTQYF. In nucleotides, the CDR3 is TGTGCCAGCAGCTTACCCCTGGCGGCAACTAGCACAGATACGCAGTATTTT.

This clone was seen a few times. This sequence joins TRBV5-1 and TRBJ1-1; 8 bases line up with TRBD1. The V and J ends lost 3 bases and 5 bases, in that order; junction bases with no gene match: 3. CDR3 size: 13 residues. CDR1 and CDR2 from the germline V gene are SGHRS and YFSETQ. The CDR3 region has the DNA TGCGCCAGCAGCTCACAGGGGGAAACTGAAGCTTTCTTT. Protein sequence: CASSSQGETEAFF.

This chain uses TRBV6-1 with TRBJ1-2, with D unresolved. Germline assignment: CDR1 MNHNS and CDR2 SASEGT. Trimming took 1 base from V and 8 from J, leaving 14 bases between them. The CDR3 runs 14 residues. CDR3 sequence reads: CASSEGAAFVGYTF. CDR3 bases: TGTGCCAGCAGTGAAGGAGCGGCTTTTGTGGGCTACACCTTC.

This chain uses TRBV7-2 with TRBJ2-7; TRBD2 might be the D (6 bases). Trimming stripped 5 bases from V and 3 bases from J, with 11 bases between. The length of the CDR3 is 13 residues. CDR1 and CDR2 (germline): SGHTA, FQGNSA. The CDR3 spells CASSRGGVYEQYF. CDR3 DNA: TGTGCCAGCAGCCGGGGAGGAGTCTACGAGCAGTACTTC.

The genes are TRBV7-2 and TRBJ1-5; TRBD1 might be the D (5 bases). Germline CDR1 is SGHTA and CDR2 is FQGNSA. Trimming pared 3 bases from V and 4 bases from J, leaving 10 bases between. The CDR3 is 14 amino acids. The CDR3 sequence: CASSLGQANQPQHF. The CDR3 DNA follows: TGTGCCAGCAGCTTGGGGCAGGCAAATCAGCCCCAGCATTTT. Drawing the rest from reference TRBV7-2 and TRBJ1-5, the complete variable domain is GAGVSQSPSNKVTEKGKDVELRCDPISGHTALYWYRQSLGQGLEFLIYFQGNSAPDKSGLPSDRFSAERTGGSVSTLTIQRTQQEDSAVYLCASSLGQANQPQHFGDGTRLSIL.

In its sample, this clone was seen a few times. V gene TRBV18 combines with J gene TRBJ1-4; no reliable D call. The CDR3 sequence is 15 residues long. Germline CDR1 is KGHSH and CDR2 is LQKENI. Trimming pared 1 base from V and 8 bases from J, leaving 14 bases between. The CDR3 sequence: CASSPRGIGSEKLFF. In nucleotides, the CDR3 is TGTGCCAGCTCACCACGCGGGATAGGTTCGGAAAAACTGTTTTTT.

This chain uses TRBV10-1 with TRBJ2-7; tentatively, D is TRBD2 (5 bases). The CDR3 runs to 14 residues. Germline values: CDR1 WNHNN, CDR2 SYGVQD (reference sequence). V was clipped by 6 bases and J by 2 bases, with 14 bases between them. Here the CDR3 reads CASSASWGTYEQYF. The CDR3 DNA sequence: TGCGCCAGCAGCGCTAGCTGGGGTACCTACGAGCAGTACTTC.

The chain employs TRBV30 and TRBJ2-7; D is perhaps TRBD1 (6 bases). The CDR3 is 14 residues long. Per germline, CDR1 GTSNPN and CDR2 SVGIG (reference sequence). V was trimmed by 5 bases and J by 0 bases, leaving 14 bases between them. CDR3 in DNA: TGTGCCTGGGCCGATGACAGGCTCTCCTACGAGCAGTACTTC. Protein: CAWADDRLSYEQYF.

V is TRBV10-3 and J is TRBJ2-1, with D perhaps TRBD1 (5 bases). The CDR3 spans 14 residues. V lost 6 bases to trimming and J lost 0 bases, with 9 bases between them. CDR1 ENHRY and CDR2 SYGVKD come from the germline V gene. CDR3 nucleotides: TGTGCCATCAGCTCCCAGGGCTCCTACAATGAGCAGTTCTTC. Amino acid sequence: CAISSQGSYNEQFF.

This clone was seen more than once but under ten times. This chain links TRBV4-1 with TRBJ1-1; 11 nucleotides line up with TRBD1. V dropped 8 bases and J dropped 8; count of bases not matched to a gene: 10. Germline CDR1 is MGHRA and CDR2 is YSYEKL. The CDR3 is made up of 14 amino acids. CDR3 region: CASRSGQGVVEAFF. CDR3 bases: TGCGCCAGCCGCTCGGGACAGGGGGTTGTGGAAGCTTTCTTT.

The chain recombines TRBV6-6 with TRBJ2-7; 10 bases agree with TRBD1. V lost 7 bases and J lost 6; bases outside the gene matches: 12. This CDR3 is 15 amino acids long. Per the germline V gene, CDR1 is MNHNY and CDR2 is SVGAGI (reference sequence). Here the CDR3 reads CASTERGTGVGEQYF. CDR3 in DNA: TGTGCCAGCACGGAACGAGGGACAGGGGTCGGCGAGCAGTACTTC.